This T cell receptor beta chain was documented in a study of blood T cell repertoires in COVID-19. Study as a whole: Samples representing acute and convalescent COVID-19 were sourced from the United States, Italy and Spain. PBMCs, B-cell-depleted T cells, or T cells were the source of the cDNA or gDNA that made up the material.

Per the original data handling: Reference gene primers were amplified, and this amplification served to estimate nucleated cell counts. Only in-frame clones appear in the TCRdb table, and some are missing; sequencing was by immunoSEQ multiplex PCR. The V and J calls and clone size were taken over from that table, and D and trimming were inferred from the DNA. The sample lists around 230,000 clones; approximately 90% were seen once. Sequenced sample: peripheral blood. This clonotype originated in a man aged 25 to 40 who had recovered from COVID-19.

The CDR3 DNA reads as TGCGCCAGCAGCTTACGGACTAGCGGGAGCTCCTACAATGAGCAGTTCTTC. As protein: CASSLRTSGSSYNEQFF. V usage is TRBV5-1 and J usage is TRBJ2-1, with 13 bases that match TRBD2. The CDR3 is 17 residues long. From germline, CDR1 is SGHRS and CDR2 YFSETQ. Trimming cost V 2 bases and J 0 bases; bases outside gene matches: 2.